This is a list of T cell receptor beta chains from one sample in a study of shared clonotypes between healthy human individuals. The repertoire was sequenced with immunoSEQ multiplex PCR; TCRdb's copy has only in-frame clones and lacks some. The sample has about half a million clones, over 70% seen once. Sequencing used PBMCs. The receptors come from a woman aged 40 to 55 in good health. Some clones in this sample may be carry-over from other donors' samples. Both conserved end residues are part of each CDR3. D genes are given only for firm matches. Clone size is shown for a subset of rows, as once, few, many or a class of expanded clone.

TRBV30	NA	TRBJ2-2	NA	TGTGCCTGGAGTCGGGTAGGGTTGTACGGGGAGCTGTTTTTT	CAWSRVGLYGELFF
TRBV29-1	NA	TRBJ1-4	NA	TGCAGCGTGGAGCAGAGTGAAAAACTGTTTTTT	CSVEQSEKLFF
TRBV9	TRBD2	TRBJ2-7	NA	TGTGCCAGCAGCGTAGGGGGTGGGGCTAGCGGCCACGAGCAGTACTTC	CASSVGGGASGHEQYF
TRBV15	TRBD1	TRBJ2-7	many	TGTGCCACCAGCAGAGGGGCGGCAGGGGGCTTCAACTACGAGCAGTACTTC	CATSRGAAGGFNYEQYF
TRBV30	NA	TRBJ2-1	NA	TGTGCCTGGAGGGCCCCCTACAATGAGCAGTTCTTC	CAWRAPYNEQFF
TRBV4-1	TRBD2	TRBJ2-4	NA	TGCGCCAGCAGAGCGGGACTAGCGGGGAAAAACATTCAGTACTTC	CASRAGLAGKNIQYF
TRBV4-1	NA	TRBJ1-3	once	TGCGCCAGCAGCCTTGGCGTGGGGGGCTCTGGAAACACCATATATTTT	CASSLGVGGSGNTIYF
TRBV5-1	NA	TRBJ2-7	NA	TGCGCCAGCAGCTTTGGCAGCCCCTACGAGCAGTACTTC	CASSFGSPYEQYF
TRBV29-1	NA	TRBJ2-2	NA	TGCAGCGTTGAAATTACCGGGGAGCTGTTTTTT	CSVEITGELFF
TRBV19	NA	TRBJ1-1	NA	TGTGCCAGTAGTTTTAGTCTCGACACTGAAGCTTTCTTT	CASSFSLDTEAFF
TRBV5-1	TRBD1	TRBJ2-3	few	TGCGCCAGCAGCTTGGCAGGGACAGGGGATACGCAGTATTTT	CASSLAGTGDTQYF
TRBV9	TRBD2	TRBJ2-2	NA	TGTGCCAGCAGCGTCAGCGGGGCGAACACCGGGGAGCTGTTTTTT	CASSVSGANTGELFF
TRBV6-5	TRBD1	TRBJ2-3	NA	TGTGCCAGCAGTCGCGGACAGGGGATGGGTACGCAGTATTTT	CASSRGQGMGTQYF
TRBV28	TRBD2	TRBJ2-7	NA	TGTGCCAGCAGTCCCGGGACTAGCGGGACCCACTACTTC	CASSPGTSGTHYF
TRBV7-9	NA	TRBJ1-2	NA	TGTGCCAGCGAAAGTCAGGGCCACTATGGCTACACCTTC	CASESQGHYGYTF
TRBV5-6	NA	TRBJ2-3	NA	TGTGCCAGCAGCAAACAGGGTTCAGATACGCAGTATTTT	CASSKQGSDTQYF
TRBV27	TRBD1	TRBJ2-1	many	TGTGCCAGCAATCCCCAAGGACAGGGAACAGTAGGAGTCAATGAGCAGTTCTTC	CASNPQGQGTVGVNEQFF
TRBV6-1	NA	TRBJ2-7	once	TGTGCCAGCAGTGAATATCTCTTGTCCGAGCAGTACTTC	CASSEYLLSEQYF
TRBV4-2	NA	TRBJ2-1	NA	TGTGCCAGCAGCCAAGGGGTGGACGGTCCCAATGAGCAGTTCTTC	CASSQGVDGPNEQFF
TRBV10-2	NA	TRBJ1-4	NA	TGCGCCAGCAGTGTTGGCGGGACTAATGAAAAACTGTTTTTT	CASSVGGTNEKLFF